This record looks at one T cell receptor beta chain sequence and its context. No antigen is known for it. These data originate in a study of shared clonotypes between healthy human individuals. Study results and caveats: Generally, estimated richness proved larger in naive subsets than it did in memory subsets. Against clonotypes common to all four donors, non-shared ones had lower generation probabilities.

Germline CDR1 is SGHAT and CDR2 is FQNNGV. The CDR3 runs to 17 residues. Trimming removed 5 bases from V and 0 bases from J; junction bases left unmatched: 7. There were only Caucasian adults among the donors, and all lived in Nashville, Tennessee. Profiled with immunoSEQ multiplex PCR; TCRdb holds only in-frame clones, not every one. This sample has 2 million to 2.5 million clones, with under 95% found just once. The J gene is TRBJ2-2, the V gene TRBV11-2; 9 positions match TRBD2. The receptor was derived from a man younger than 35 in good health. Some clones in this sample may be carry-over from other donors' samples. The sequenced material came from naive CD4+ T cells from PBMCs. As to subset: CD45RA+ positively selected. Here the CDR3 DNA reads TGTGCCAGCAGCCCCTTAGCGGGAGCCGCGAACACCGGGGAGCTGTTTTTT. This translates into CASSPLAGAANTGELFF. The whole variable domain, remainder taken from reference TRBV11-2 and TRBJ2-2, is EAGVAQSPRYKIIEKRQSVAFWCNPISGHATLYWYQQILGQGPKLLIQFQNNGVVDDSQLPKDRFSAERLKGVDSTLKIQPAKLEDSAVYLCASSPLAGAANTGELFFGEGSRLTVL.